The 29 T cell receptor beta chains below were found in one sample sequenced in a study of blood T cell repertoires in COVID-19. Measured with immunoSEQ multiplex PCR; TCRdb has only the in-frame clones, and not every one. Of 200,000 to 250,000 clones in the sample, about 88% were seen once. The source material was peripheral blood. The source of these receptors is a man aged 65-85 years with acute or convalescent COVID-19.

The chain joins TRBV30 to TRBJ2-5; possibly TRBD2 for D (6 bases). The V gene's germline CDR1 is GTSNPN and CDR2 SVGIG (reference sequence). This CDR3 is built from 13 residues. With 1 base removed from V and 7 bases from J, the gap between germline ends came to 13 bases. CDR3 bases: TGTGCCTGGAGTGGGACTAAGGACGGGACCCAGTACTTC. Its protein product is CAWSGTKDGTQYF.

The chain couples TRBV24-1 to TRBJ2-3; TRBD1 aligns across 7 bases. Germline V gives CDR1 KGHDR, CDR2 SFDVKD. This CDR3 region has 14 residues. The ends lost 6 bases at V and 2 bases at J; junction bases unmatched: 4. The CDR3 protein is CATSRQGDTDTQYF. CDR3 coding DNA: TGTGCCACCAGTCGTCAGGGGGACACAGATACGCAGTATTTT.

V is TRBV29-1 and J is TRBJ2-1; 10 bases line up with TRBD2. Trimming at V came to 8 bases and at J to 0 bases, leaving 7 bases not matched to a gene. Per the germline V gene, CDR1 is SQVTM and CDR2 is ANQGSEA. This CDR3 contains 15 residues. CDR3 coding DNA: TGCAGCTTGGCCTCTAGCGGGAGCTCCTACAATGAGCAGTTCTTC. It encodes CSLASSGSSYNEQFF.

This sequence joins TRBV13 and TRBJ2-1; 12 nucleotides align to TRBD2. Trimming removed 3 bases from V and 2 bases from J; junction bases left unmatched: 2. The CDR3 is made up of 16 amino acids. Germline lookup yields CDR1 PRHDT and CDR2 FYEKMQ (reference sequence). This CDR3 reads CASSFPSGRAYNEQFF. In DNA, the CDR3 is TGTGCCAGCAGCTTTCCTAGCGGGAGGGCCTACAATGAGCAGTTCTTC.

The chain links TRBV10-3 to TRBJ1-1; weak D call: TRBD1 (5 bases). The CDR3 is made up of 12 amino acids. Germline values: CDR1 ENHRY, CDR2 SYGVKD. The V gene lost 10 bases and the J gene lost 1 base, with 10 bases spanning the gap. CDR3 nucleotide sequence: TGTGCCACCGTAGACAGGAACACTGAAGCTTTCTTT. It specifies CATVDRNTEAFF.

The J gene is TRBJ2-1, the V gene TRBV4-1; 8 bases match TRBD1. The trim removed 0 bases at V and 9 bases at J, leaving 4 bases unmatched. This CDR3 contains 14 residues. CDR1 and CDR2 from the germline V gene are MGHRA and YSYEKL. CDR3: CASSQDYRGVEQFF. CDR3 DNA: TGCGCCAGCAGCCAAGACTACAGGGGGGTTGAGCAGTTCTTC.

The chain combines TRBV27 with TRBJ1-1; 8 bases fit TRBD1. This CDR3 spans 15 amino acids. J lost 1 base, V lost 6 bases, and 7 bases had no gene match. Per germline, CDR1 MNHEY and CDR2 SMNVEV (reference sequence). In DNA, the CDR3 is TGTGCCAGCAGCTTCTTCGGACAGGGGAACACTGAAGCTTTCTTT. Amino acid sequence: CASSFFGQGNTEAFF.

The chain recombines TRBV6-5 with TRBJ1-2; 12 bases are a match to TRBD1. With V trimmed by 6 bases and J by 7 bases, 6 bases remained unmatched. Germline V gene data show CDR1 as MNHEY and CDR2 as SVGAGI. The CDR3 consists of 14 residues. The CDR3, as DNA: TGTGCCAGCAGCTCCGGGACAGGGGGCCCTGGCTACACCTTC. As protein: CASSSGTGGPGYTF.

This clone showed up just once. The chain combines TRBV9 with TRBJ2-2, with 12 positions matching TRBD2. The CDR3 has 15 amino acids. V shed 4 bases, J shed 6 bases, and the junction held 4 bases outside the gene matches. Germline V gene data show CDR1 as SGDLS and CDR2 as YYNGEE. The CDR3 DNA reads TGTGCCAGCAGCTCCGGACTAGCGGGGCCCGGGGAGCTGTTTTTT. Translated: CASSSGLAGPGELFF.

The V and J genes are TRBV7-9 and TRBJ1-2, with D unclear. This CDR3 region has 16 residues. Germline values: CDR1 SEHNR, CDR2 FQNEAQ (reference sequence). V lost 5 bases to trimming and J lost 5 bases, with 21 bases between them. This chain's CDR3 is CASSPSTVLLLYGYTF. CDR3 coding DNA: TGTGCCAGCAGCCCTTCGACTGTTTTACTTCTTTATGGCTACACCTTC.

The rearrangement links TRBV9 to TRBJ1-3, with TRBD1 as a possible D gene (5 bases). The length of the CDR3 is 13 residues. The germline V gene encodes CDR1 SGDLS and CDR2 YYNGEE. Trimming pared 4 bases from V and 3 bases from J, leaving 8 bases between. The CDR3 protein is CASSPQGGNTIYF. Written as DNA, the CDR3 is TGTGCCAGCAGCCCCCAGGGTGGAAACACCATATATTTT.

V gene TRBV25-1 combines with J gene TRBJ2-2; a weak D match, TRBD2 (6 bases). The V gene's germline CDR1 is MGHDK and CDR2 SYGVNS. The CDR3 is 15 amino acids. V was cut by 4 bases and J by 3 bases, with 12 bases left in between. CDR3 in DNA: TGTGCCAGCAGTGCCGGGACTCTCGACACCGGGGAGCTGTTTTTT. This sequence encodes CASSAGTLDTGELFF.

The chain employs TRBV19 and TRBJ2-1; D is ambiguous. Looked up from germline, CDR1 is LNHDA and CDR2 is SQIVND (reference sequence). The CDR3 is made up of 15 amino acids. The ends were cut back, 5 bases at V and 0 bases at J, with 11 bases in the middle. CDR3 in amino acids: CASSRQAGSYNEQFF. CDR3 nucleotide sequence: TGTGCCAGTAGTCGCCAGGCTGGCTCCTACAATGAGCAGTTCTTC.

The CDR3 sequence: CASSGRGGQNEQYF. CDR3 in DNA: TGTGCCAGCAGTGGGCGGGGAGGCCAAAACGAGCAGTACTTC. The chain is built from TRBV7-2 and TRBJ2-7; a possible D gene is TRBD2 (6 bases). V was cut by 6 bases and J by 5 bases, with 17 bases left in between. Germline V gene lookup returns CDR1 SGHTA and CDR2 FQGNSA. CDR3 size: 14 residues.

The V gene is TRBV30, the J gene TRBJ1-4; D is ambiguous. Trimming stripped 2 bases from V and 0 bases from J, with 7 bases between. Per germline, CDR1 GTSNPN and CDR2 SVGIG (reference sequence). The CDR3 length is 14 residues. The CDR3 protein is CAWSRSATNEKLFF. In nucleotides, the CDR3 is TGTGCCTGGAGTCGCTCAGCAACTAATGAAAAACTGTTTTTT. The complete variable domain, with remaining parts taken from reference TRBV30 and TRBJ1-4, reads SQTIHQWPATLVQPVGSPLSLECTVEGTSNPNLYWYRQAAGRGLQLLFYSVGIGQISSEVPQNLSASRPQDRQFILSSKKLLLSDSGFYLCAWSRSATNEKLFFGSGTQLSVL.

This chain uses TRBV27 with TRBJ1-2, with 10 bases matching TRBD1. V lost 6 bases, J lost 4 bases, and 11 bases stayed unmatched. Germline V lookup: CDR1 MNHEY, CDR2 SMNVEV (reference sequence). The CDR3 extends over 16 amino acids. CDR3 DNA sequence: TGTGCCAGCAGCACGACCCGGGACAGGGGTCGCTATGGCTACACCTTC. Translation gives CASSTTRDRGRYGYTF.

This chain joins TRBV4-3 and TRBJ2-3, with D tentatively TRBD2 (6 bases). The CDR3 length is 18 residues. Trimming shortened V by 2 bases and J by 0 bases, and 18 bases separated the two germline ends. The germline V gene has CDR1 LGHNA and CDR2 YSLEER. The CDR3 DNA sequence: TGCGCCAGCAGCCAAACGCCTATTAGCGGAACTAGCACAGATACGCAGTATTTT. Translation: CASSQTPISGTSTDTQYF.

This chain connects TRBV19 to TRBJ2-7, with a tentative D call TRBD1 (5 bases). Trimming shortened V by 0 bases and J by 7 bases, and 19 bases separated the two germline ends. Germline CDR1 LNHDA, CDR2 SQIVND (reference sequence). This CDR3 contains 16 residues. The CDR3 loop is CASSIDRQTRAGEQYF. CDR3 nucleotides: TGTGCCAGTAGTATAGATCGGCAGACCAGAGCAGGGGAGCAGTACTTC.

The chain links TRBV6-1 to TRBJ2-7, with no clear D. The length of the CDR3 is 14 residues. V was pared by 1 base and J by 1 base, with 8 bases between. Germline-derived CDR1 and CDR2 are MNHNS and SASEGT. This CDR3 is CASSEVSGSYEQYF. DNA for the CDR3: TGTGCCAGCAGTGAAGTCTCAGGATCCTACGAGCAGTACTTC.

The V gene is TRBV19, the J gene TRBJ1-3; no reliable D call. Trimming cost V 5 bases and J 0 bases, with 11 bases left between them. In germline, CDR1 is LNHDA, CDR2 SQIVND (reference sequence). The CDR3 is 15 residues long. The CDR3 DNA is TGTGCCAGTAGTGATAGGACTGACTCTGGAAACACCATATATTTT. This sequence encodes CASSDRTDSGNTIYF. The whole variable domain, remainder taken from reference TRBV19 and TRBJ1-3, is DGGITQSPKYLFRKEGQNVTLSCEQNLNHDAMYWYRQDPGQGLRLIYYSQIVNDFQKGDIAEGYSVSREKKESFPLTVTSAQKNPTAFYLCASSDRTDSGNTIYFGEGSWLTVV.

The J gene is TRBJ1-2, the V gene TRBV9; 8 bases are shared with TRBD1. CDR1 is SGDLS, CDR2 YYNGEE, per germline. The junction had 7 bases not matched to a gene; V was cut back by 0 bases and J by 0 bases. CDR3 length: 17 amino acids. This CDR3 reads CASSVEVGQGTNYGYTF. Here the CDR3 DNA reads TGTGCCAGCAGCGTAGAGGTCGGACAGGGCACTAACTATGGCTACACCTTC.

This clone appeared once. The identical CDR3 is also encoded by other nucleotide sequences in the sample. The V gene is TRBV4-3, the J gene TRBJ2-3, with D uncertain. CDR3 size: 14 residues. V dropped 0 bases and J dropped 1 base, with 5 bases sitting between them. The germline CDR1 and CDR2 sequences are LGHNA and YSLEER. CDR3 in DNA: TGCGCCAGCAGCCAAGATCTTGGCACAGATACGCAGTATTTT. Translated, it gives CASSQDLGTDTQYF.

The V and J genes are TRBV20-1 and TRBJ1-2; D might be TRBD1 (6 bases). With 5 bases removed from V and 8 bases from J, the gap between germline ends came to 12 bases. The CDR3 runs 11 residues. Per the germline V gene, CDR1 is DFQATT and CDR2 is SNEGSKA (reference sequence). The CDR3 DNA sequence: TGCAGTGCTCTCCAGGGGACAGGCTACACCTTC. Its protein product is CSALQGTGYTF.

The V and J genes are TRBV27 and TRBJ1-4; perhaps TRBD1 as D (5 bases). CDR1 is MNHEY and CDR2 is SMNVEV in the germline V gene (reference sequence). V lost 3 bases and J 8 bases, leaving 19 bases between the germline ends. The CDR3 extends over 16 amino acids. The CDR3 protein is CASSLGPGGMAEKLFF. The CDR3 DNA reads TGTGCCAGCAGTTTGGGTCCGGGGGGAATGGCCGAAAAACTGTTTTTT.

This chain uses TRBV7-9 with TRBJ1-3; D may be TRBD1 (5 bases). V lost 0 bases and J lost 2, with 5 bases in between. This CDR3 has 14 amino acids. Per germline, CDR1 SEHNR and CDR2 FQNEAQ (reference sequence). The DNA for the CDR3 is TGTGCCAGCAGCTTAGCGACAGCTGGAAACACCATATATTTT. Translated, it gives CASSLATAGNTIYF.

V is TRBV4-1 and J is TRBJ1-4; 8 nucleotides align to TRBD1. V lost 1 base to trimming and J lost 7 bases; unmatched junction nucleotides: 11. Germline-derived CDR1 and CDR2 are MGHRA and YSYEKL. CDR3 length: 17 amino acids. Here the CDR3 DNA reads TGCGCCAGCAGCCAAGGGACAGGGAATTTTCCTAGTGAAAAACTGTTTTTT. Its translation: CASSQGTGNFPSEKLFF.

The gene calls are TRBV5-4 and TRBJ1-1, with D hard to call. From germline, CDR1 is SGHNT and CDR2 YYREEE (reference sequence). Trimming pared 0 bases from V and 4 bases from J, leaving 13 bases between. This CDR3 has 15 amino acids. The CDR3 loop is CASSLDGSGSTEAFF. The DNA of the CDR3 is TGTGCCAGCAGCTTGGACGGTTCGGGGAGCACTGAAGCTTTCTTT.

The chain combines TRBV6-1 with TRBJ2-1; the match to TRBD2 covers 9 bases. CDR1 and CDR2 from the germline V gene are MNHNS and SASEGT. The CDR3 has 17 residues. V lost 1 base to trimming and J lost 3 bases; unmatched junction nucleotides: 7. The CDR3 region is CASSEESGLAFYNEQFF. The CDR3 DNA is TGTGCCAGCAGTGAAGAATCGGGACTAGCTTTCTACAATGAGCAGTTCTTC.

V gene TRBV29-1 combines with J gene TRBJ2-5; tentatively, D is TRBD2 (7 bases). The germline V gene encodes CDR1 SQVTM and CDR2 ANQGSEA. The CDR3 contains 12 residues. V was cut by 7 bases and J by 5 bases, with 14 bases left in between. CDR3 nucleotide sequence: TGCAGCGGAGGGGGAGGGGACGAGACCCAGTACTTC. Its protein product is CSGGGGDETQYF.